The 3 T cell receptor beta chains presented below share a single source sample, sequenced in a study of cytomegalovirus exposure and HLA in healthy donors. PCR was performed using 60 Vbeta and 13 Jbeta primers. TCRdb's copy holds only in-frame clones and misses some; the assay was immunoSEQ multiplex PCR. Here the sample spans some 100,000 clones, over 60% being singletons. The source material was PBMCs. These receptors were obtained from a woman in her forties in good health and CMV-seropositive.

On this clone: Other nucleotide sequences from this sample produce the same CDR3. The rearrangement joins TRBV29-1 to TRBJ1-2; maybe TRBD1 (6 bases). CDR1 and CDR2 from the germline V gene are SQVTM and ANQGSEA. CDR3 length equals 14 residues. V shed 6 bases and J shed 8 bases, with 22 bases lying between them. CDR3 loop: CSVENDGGGHGYTF. The CDR3 coding sequence is TGCAGCGTAGAGAACGACGGGGGGGGCCACGGCTACACCTTC.

The chain combines TRBV5-4 with TRBJ2-3, with D tentatively TRBD2 (5 bases). Germline V gene sequence: CDR1 SGHNT, CDR2 YYREEE (reference sequence). Trimming shortened V by 3 bases and J by 0 bases, and 11 bases separated the two germline ends. The CDR3 extends over 15 amino acids. The CDR3 loop reads CASSSPSTSTDTQYF. CDR3 sequence (DNA): TGTGCCAGCAGCTCCCCTAGCACCAGCACAGATACGCAGTATTTT.

This rearrangement joins TRBV7-9 to TRBJ2-5; 8 nucleotides agree with TRBD1. The CDR3 runs to 15 residues. V shed 0 bases, J shed 5 bases, and the junction held 5 bases outside the gene matches. The V gene's germline CDR1 is SEHNR and CDR2 FQNEAQ (reference sequence). The CDR3 DNA reads as TGTGCCAGCAGCTTAGCTCCAGGGGGCATGGAGACCCAGTACTTC. It translates to CASSLAPGGMETQYF. Combining the CDR3 with reference TRBV7-9 and TRBJ2-5 gives the whole variable domain DTGVSQNPRHKITKRGQNVTFRCDPISEHNRLYWYRQTLGQGPEFLTYFQNEAQLEKSRLLSDRFSAERPKGSFSTLEIQRTEQGDSAMYLCASSLAPGGMETQYFGPGTRLLVL.